This T cell receptor beta chain originates from a study of T cell repertoires in cytomegalovirus infection. Each CDR3 protein gets one entry after TCRdb re-called the reads with MiXCR. Of about 740,000 distinct CDR3 sequences listed, less than 40% are singletons. The CDR3 is made up of 14 amino acids. V was pared by 6 bases and J by 5 bases, with 16 bases between. Germline CDR1 is MGHDK and CDR2 is SYGVNS. The genes are TRBV25-1 and TRBJ1-1; unclear D gene. The source material was PBMCs. This receptor was taken from a human donor in good health (CMV status not recorded). Some clones in this sample may be carry-over from other donors' samples. DNA for the CDR3: TGTGCCAGCAGGGGGTTCACAGTCGGTACTGAAGCTTTCTTT. This encodes CASRGFTVGTEAFF. The entire variable domain, with the rest obtained from reference TRBV25-1 and TRBJ1-1, is as follows: EADIYQTPRYLVIGTGKKITLECSQTMGHDKMYWYQQDPGMELHLIHYSYGVNSTEKGDLSSESTVSRIRTEHFPLTLESARPSHTSQYLCASRGFTVGTEAFFGQGTRLTVV.